This T cell receptor beta chain was documented in a study of identical twins (dated by TCRdb to about 2016). Describing the broader study: The study deep-sequenced TCR alpha and beta repertoires from monozygotic twins, unrelated adults of various ages and cord blood to test whether fetal clonotypes persist. Replicate twin experiments were performed at different times using different library preparation protocols to rule out contamination. Broad study findings and their caveats: In monozygotic twins, out-of-frame TCR alpha sharing was systematically underestimated by recombination models, although the models agreed with sharing between unrelated individuals. Compared with coincidental sharing between unrelated individuals, out-of-frame TCR alpha sequences shared between twins had an excess of sequences with low generation probability. Fewer insertions were carried by abundant cord blood beta clonotypes; a weaker similar trend was observed in young adult naive repertoires, while no such trend was observed in memory repertoires. Zero-insertion analyses could be partly confounded by invariant T cells such as MAIT and iNKT, although diverse VJ usage argued against such confounding for most clonotypes. In beta out-of-frame sequences, excess twin sharing was weaker, because having fewer shared sequences lowered the signal-to-noise ratio. Because the same donors could not be followed over many years, the conclusions relied on cross-sectional statistical analysis.

Of note for this clonotype: The antigen this receptor binds is unknown. Within one base of it there is no much larger clone, and no base qualities were kept.

The CDR3 spans 16 residues, from the cysteine through the phenylalanine. Here the CDR3 DNA is all that survives: 48 bases in frame from base 1. CDR1 and CDR2 were assigned from the germline V gene as SGHDT and YYEEEE. V lost 0 bases and J lost 7 bases, and the count of bases not matched to a germline gene is 10. Every donor in the study was a healthy Caucasian. The library was obtained by 5' RACE. Reads for this sample came from an Illumina HiSeq 2000. A universal primer binding site was introduced by template switching, and a unique molecular identifier was present in the final cDNA, enabling accurate counting of TCR cDNA molecules. Specific primers in the conserved constant-segment region were used to synthesize first-strand cDNA for the TCR alpha and beta chains. To control for contamination, every cDNA library carried two barcodes: a SMART-Mk sample barcode plus Illumina barcodes. TruSeq adapter sequences and Illumina sample barcodes were added in two successive PCR steps. Sequencing of the TCR alpha and beta cDNA libraries was done on the Illumina HiSeq platform using custom primers. On the authors' methods: MiGEC was used to process raw reads and extract unique molecular identifiers, and MiXCR was used to find CDR3 positions. For each individual, recombination models were inferred using an EM algorithm with the repgenHMM and IGoR tools. Shared clonotype analysis was performed with the tcR package in R, normalizing sharing by the product of cloneset sizes. To study raw recombination free of thymic and clonal selection effects, out-of-frame nonproductive sequences were analyzed. The public reads were run again by TCRdb, first through fastp at Q25 and then through MiXCR, and only productive beta chains were kept. Every entry covers one CDR3 protein and lists the most common genes and DNA from its rows. The V and J calls follow TCRdb's processing rather than the paper's. This sample comprises 1.5 million to 2 million distinct CDR3 sequences, under 35% of them detected only once. The ten largest make up less than 0.35% of the sample.

This receptor was obtained from a newborn girl in good health. The specimen was cord blood. The chain links TRBV5-6 with TRBJ1-5; 7 middle bases align to TRBD1. The DNA sequence is TGTGCCAGCAGCTTGGCCCATCAACAGGGGACACAGCCCCAGCATTTT. This gives the protein CASSLAHQQGTQPQHF.